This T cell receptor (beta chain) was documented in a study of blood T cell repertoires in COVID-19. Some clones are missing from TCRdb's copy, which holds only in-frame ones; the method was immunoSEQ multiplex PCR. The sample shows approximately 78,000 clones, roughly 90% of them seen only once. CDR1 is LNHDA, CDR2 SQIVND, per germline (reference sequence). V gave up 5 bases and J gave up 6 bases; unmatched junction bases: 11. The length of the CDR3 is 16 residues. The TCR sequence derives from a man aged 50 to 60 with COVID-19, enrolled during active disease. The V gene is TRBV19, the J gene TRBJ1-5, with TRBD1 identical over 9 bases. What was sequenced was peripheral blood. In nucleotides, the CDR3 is TGTGCCAGTAGTCCCGGACAGGGGACGGTGGGTCAGCCCCAGCATTTT. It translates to CASSPGQGTVGQPQHF.